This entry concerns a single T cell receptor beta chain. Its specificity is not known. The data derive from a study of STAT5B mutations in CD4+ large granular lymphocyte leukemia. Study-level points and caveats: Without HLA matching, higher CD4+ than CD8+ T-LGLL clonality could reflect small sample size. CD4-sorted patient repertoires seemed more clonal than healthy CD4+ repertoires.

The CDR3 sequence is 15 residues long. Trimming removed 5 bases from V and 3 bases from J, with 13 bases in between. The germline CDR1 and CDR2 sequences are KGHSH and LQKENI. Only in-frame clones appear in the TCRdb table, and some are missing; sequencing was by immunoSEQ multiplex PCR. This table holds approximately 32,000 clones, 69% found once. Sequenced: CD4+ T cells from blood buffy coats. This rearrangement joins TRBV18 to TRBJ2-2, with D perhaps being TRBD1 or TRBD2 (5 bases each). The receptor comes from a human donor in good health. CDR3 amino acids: CASSARQGDTGELFF. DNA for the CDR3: TGTGCCAGCTCAGCGAGGCAGGGAGACACCGGGGAGCTGTTTTTT.